This T cell receptor beta chain comes out of a study of blood T cell repertoires in COVID-19. Study at large: The cDNA or gDNA used as material had been derived from T cells, B-cell-depleted T cells, or PBMCs.

CDR3 length: 13 amino acids. Germline V CDR1 and CDR2: SGHVS, FNYEAQ. Trimming took 5 bases from V and 11 from J; bases not matched to a gene: 12. In the study's own analysis: The authors estimated nucleated cell counts from reference gene primer amplification. Data came from immunoSEQ multiplex PCR; TCRdb stores just in-frame clones and leaves some out. For V, J and clone size, that table is used; D and trimming come from the DNA. The repertoire consists of approximately 32,000 clones, with 88% occurring once and the leading ten covering under 30%. The receptor comes from a human donor in a cohort sampled during active COVID-19. V usage is TRBV7-6 and J usage is TRBJ2-7; the match to TRBD2 covers 7 bases. Sequences were obtained from peripheral blood. CDR3 residues: CASSPGGGRLKYF. As DNA, the CDR3 is TGTGCCAGCAGCCCCGGGGGAGGGCGGCTGAAGTACTTC.